These 23 T cell receptor beta chains were all obtained from the same sample, sequenced in a study of blood T cell repertoires in COVID-19. The protocol was immunoSEQ multiplex PCR, while the TCRdb copy is restricted to in-frame clones and leaves out a portion. The table has fewer than 70,000 clones, around 85% seen once. Input material: peripheral blood. The receptors originated from a man in his forties or fifties with acute or convalescent COVID-19.

A remark on this clone: Other DNA sequences in this sample translate to the same CDR3. The rearrangement links TRBV4-2 to TRBJ2-1; tentatively, D is TRBD2 (5 bases). CDR1 LGHNA and CDR2 YNFKEQ come from the germline V gene. V lost 0 bases and J lost 1, with 10 bases in between. The CDR3 length is 16 residues. Here the CDR3 reads CASSQDPRGSYNEQFF. The CDR3 region has the DNA TGTGCCAGCAGCCAAGATCCCCGGGGTTCCTACAATGAGCAGTTCTTC.

V gene TRBV5-1 combines with J gene TRBJ1-3; no reliable D call. CDR3 size: 17 residues. In germline, CDR1 is SGHRS, CDR2 YFSETQ. V lost 0 bases to trimming and J lost 1 base, with 14 bases between them. CDR3 bases: TGCGCCAGCAGCTTGGTTCCTCTTAAACTATCTGGAAACACCATATATTTT. It yields the protein CASSLVPLKLSGNTIYF.

The chain carries TRBV29-1 and TRBJ2-5, with 7 bases that match TRBD1. V shed 7 bases and J 1 base; nucleotides not matched to a gene: 3. Germline V CDR1 and CDR2: SQVTM, ANQGSEA. The CDR3 is 12 amino acids. CDR3 sequence (DNA): TGCAGCGCCCGGACAGGCCAAGAGACCCAGTACTTC. Its translation: CSARTGQETQYF.

J is TRBJ2-7 and V is TRBV6-1; TRBD1 aligns across 9 bases. The CDR3 is 12 residues long. From germline, CDR1 is MNHNS and CDR2 SASEGT. The CDR3 DNA is TGTGCCAGCAGTGAACCGGACAGGGGAATGGGAGTC. As protein: CASSEPDRGMGV.

The rearrangement uses TRBV10-2 and TRBJ1-1; the D is unclear. This CDR3 comprises 14 residues. Trimming left V 2 bases short and J 6 bases short, with 13 bases between. Germline V CDR1 and CDR2: WSHSY, SAAADI. The CDR3 coding sequence is TGCGCCAGCAGTGAGGAGGGCAGTGCCCCTGAAGCTTTCTTT. This translates into CASSEEGSAPEAFF.

This chain joins TRBV11-2 and TRBJ2-7; TRBD1 aligns across 7 bases. The CDR3 sequence is 15 residues long. Germline-derived CDR1 and CDR2 are SGHAT and FQNNGV. The trim removed 4 bases at V and 13 bases at J, leaving 19 bases unmatched. CDR3 bases: TGTGCCAGCAGCTCCGTGACAGGTCGGACAGGACCCTTTTACTTC. Protein product: CASSSVTGRTGPFYF.

The chain links TRBV7-8 to TRBJ1-5, with a tentative D call TRBD1 (5 bases). This CDR3 is 15 amino acids long. Germline V gives CDR1 SGHVS, CDR2 FQNEAQ. Between the trimmed V and J ends, which lost 3 bases and 4 bases, there was a span of 13 bases. This chain's CDR3 is CASSLGQGLNQPQHF. In DNA, the CDR3 is TGTGCCAGCAGCTTGGGGCAGGGATTAAATCAGCCCCAGCATTTT.

The J gene is TRBJ1-2, the V gene TRBV19; 10 nucleotides line up with TRBD1. V gave up 3 bases and J gave up 7 bases; unmatched junction bases: 5. This CDR3 is built from 14 residues. The V gene's germline CDR1 is LNHDA and CDR2 SQIVND (reference sequence). The CDR3 nucleotides read TGTGCCAGTAGTATGACAGGGGGCGTCGGTGGCTACACCTTC. Translated, it gives CASSMTGGVGGYTF.

The table lists this clone with a count of one. V gene TRBV6-5 combines with J gene TRBJ1-5; D is perhaps TRBD1 (6 bases). The V end lost 9 bases, the J end lost 1 base, and 13 bases lay between the germline ends. This CDR3 has 14 amino acids. Germline V gene data show CDR1 as MNHEY and CDR2 as SVGAGI. The CDR3 region is CASYQGMSNQPQHF. CDR3 nucleotide sequence: TGTGCCAGTTATCAGGGGATGAGCAATCAGCCCCAGCATTTT.

This chain connects TRBV5-6 to TRBJ2-7; D is perhaps TRBD2 (7 bases). CDR3 length equals 15 residues. Trimming stripped 2 bases from V and 7 bases from J, with 19 bases between. The germline gives CDR1 SGHDT, CDR2 YYEEEE. This CDR3 reads CASSFGGPTGWEQYV. For the CDR3, the DNA is TGTGCCAGCAGCTTCGGGGGGCCCACGGGGTGGGAGCAGTACGTC.

The V gene is TRBV11-3, the J gene TRBJ2-3; 7 bases match TRBD1. Germline CDR1 SGHNT, CDR2 YENEEA. The CDR3 totals 15 residues. Trimming took 1 base from V and 6 from J; bases not matched to a gene: 7. The CDR3 nucleotides read TGTGCCAGCAGCTTAGGTACAGGGGCCGCGGATACGCAGTATTTT. This gives the protein CASSLGTGAADTQYF. Filled out from reference TRBV11-3 and TRBJ2-3, the complete variable domain reads EAGVVQSPRYKIIEKKQPVAFWCNPISGHNTLYWYLQNLGQGPELLIRYENEEAVDDSQLPKDRFSAERLKGVDSTLKIQPAELGDSAVYLCASSLGTGAADTQYFGPGTRLTVL.

The gene calls are TRBV5-5 and TRBJ2-7; 7 bases line up with TRBD1. In germline, CDR1 is SGHKS, CDR2 YYEKEE (reference sequence). J was trimmed by 4 bases and V by 2 bases; bases with no gene match: 6. This CDR3 region has 14 residues. The CDR3 nucleotides are TGTGCCAGCAGCTTACGGGACAGAGCTTACGAGCAGTACGTC. It translates to CASSLRDRAYEQYV.

The chain carries TRBV23-1 and TRBJ2-5; no clear D gene. TRBV23-1 falls under the ORF class, with uncertain function. CDR3 length equals 13 residues. V was trimmed by 3 bases and J by 2 bases, leaving 7 bases between them. CDR3 residues: CASSQSLQETQYF. The CDR3 nucleotides read TGCGCCAGCAGTCAGAGCCTACAAGAGACCCAGTACTTC.

The J gene is TRBJ2-7, the V gene TRBV5-1; 8 nucleotides agree with TRBD2. Germline CDR1 SGHRS, CDR2 YFSETQ. There are 14 residues in the CDR3. Trimming cost V 0 bases and J 7 bases; bases outside gene matches: 6. The CDR3 protein is CASSLAGGEREQYV. In DNA form, the CDR3 reads TGCGCCAGCAGCTTGGCCGGGGGGGAAAGGGAGCAGTACGTC.

This chain links TRBV30 with TRBJ1-3; D call uncertain. Between the trimmed V and J ends, which lost 3 bases and 1 base, there was a span of 10 bases. Germline CDR1 GTSNPN, CDR2 SVGIG (reference sequence). The CDR3 runs 14 residues. CDR3 amino acids: CAWSLALSGNTIYF. DNA for the CDR3: TGTGCCTGGAGCCTGGCCCTGTCTGGAAACACCATATATTTT.

This rearrangement joins TRBV5-4 to TRBJ2-7; D might be TRBD1 (5 bases). Germline V CDR1 and CDR2: SGHNT, YYREEE (reference sequence). V lost 4 bases and J lost 3, with 8 bases in between. The CDR3 sequence is 12 residues long. CDR3: CASSPTGYEQYF. The CDR3 DNA follows: TGTGCCAGCAGCCCAACAGGCTACGAGCAGTACTTC.

The CDR3 reads CSVDKGQGSAYGYTF. The CDR3 DNA reads as TGCAGCGTTGATAAGGGACAGGGAAGCGCCTATGGCTACACCTTC. The chain has TRBV29-1 and TRBJ1-2; the match to TRBD1 covers 9 bases. CDR3 size: 15 residues. The V and J ends lost 3 bases and 4 bases, in that order; junction bases with no gene match: 9. Germline V CDR1 and CDR2: SQVTM, ANQGSEA.

The rearrangement joins TRBV30 to TRBJ1-2; 7 bases line up with TRBD1. The CDR3 totals 14 residues. The ends lost 4 bases at V and 1 base at J; junction bases unmatched: 6. CDR1 is GTSNPN, CDR2 SVGIG, per germline (reference sequence). CDR3 nucleotide sequence: TGTGCCTGGATTAGGACAGGTCTTAACTATGGCTACACCTTC. Encoded protein: CAWIRTGLNYGYTF.

The CDR3 DNA is TGTGCCAGCAGCAAGAGCGCTTTATTAGCGGGACAGGGGGACTCCTACGAGCAGTACGTC. Translating gives CASSKSALLAGQGDSYEQYV. V usage is TRBV21-1 and J usage is TRBJ2-7; the table names TRBD1, a call not compared with the DNA. TRBV21-1 is deemed a pseudogene. The CDR3 spans 20 residues.

This rearrangement joins TRBV7-3 to TRBJ2-3; TRBD2 matches 12 bases. The V gene end was trimmed by 5 bases and the J gene end by 4 bases; junction bases not matched to a gene: 19. In germline, CDR1 is SGHTA, CDR2 FQGTGA. CDR3 length: 20 amino acids. The CDR3 sequence is CASSPRTSGAERRSSDTQYF. Here the CDR3 DNA reads TGTGCCAGCAGCCCGCGGACTAGCGGGGCCGAAAGACGGTCGTCAGATACGCAGTATTTT.

The CDR3 reads CASSPVRGLETQYF. CDR3 DNA sequence: TGTGCCAGTAGTCCCGTCAGGGGTTTGGAGACCCAGTACTTC. The rearrangement links TRBV19 to TRBJ2-5; tentative D call: TRBD1 (6 bases). Germline values: CDR1 LNHDA, CDR2 SQIVND (reference sequence). The CDR3 sequence is 14 residues long. Trimming left V 5 bases short and J 5 bases short, with 15 bases between.

This clone was detected once. This chain uses TRBV7-2 with TRBJ2-5; 8 positions agree with TRBD1. The germline V gene has CDR1 SGHTA and CDR2 FQGNSA. V lost 4 bases and J lost 5; bases outside the gene matches: 3. The CDR3 extends over 13 amino acids. Written as DNA, the CDR3 is TGTGCCAGCAGCTCGGACAGGGAGGAGACCCAGTACTTC. It specifies CASSSDREETQYF.

V and J are TRBV5-1 and TRBJ2-1, with D maybe TRBD2 (6 bases). CDR3 length: 16 amino acids. V was clipped by 4 bases and J by 2 bases, with 16 bases between them. Germline-derived CDR1 and CDR2 are SGHRS and YFSETQ. As DNA, the CDR3 is TGCGCCAGCAGCGAGCATGGGGGGATTGCCTACAATGAGCAGTTCTTC. Translated: CASSEHGGIAYNEQFF.